The rows below give T cell receptor beta chains drawn from one sample of a study of blood T cell repertoires in COVID-19. Here immunoSEQ multiplex PCR was the method, and the copy in TCRdb shows in-frame clones only, minus some. The repertoire has some 150,000 clones, 80% to 90% of them found once; the top ten carry approximately 7.1%. Input material: peripheral blood. All receptors come from a woman between 50 and 59 years old in a cohort sampled during active or convalescent COVID-19. CDR3s include the opening cysteine and the closing phenylalanine or tryptophan. D genes are given only for firm matches. Clone size appears in some rows only: once, few, many, or a class for an expanded clone.

j_call	v_call	d_call	clone_size	cdr3_nt	cdr3_aa
TRBJ1-4	TRBV20-1	NA	NA	TGCAGTGCTAGGACCGCGGGAAAACTGTTTTTT	CSARTAGKLFF
TRBJ2-5	TRBV4-3	NA	NA	TGCGCCAGCAGCCAAGATGGCGGGGTAGCTGAGACCCAGTACTTC	CASSQDGGVAETQYF
TRBJ1-1	TRBV5-5	NA	NA	TGTGCCAGCAGCTTGGTGGGGGCAAACACTGAAGCTTTCTTT	CASSLVGANTEAFF
TRBJ2-7	TRBV5-5	TRBD2	NA	TGTGCCAGCAGCTCCGGACTAGCGGGGGCCGGTACTAAAGCCTACGAGCAGTACTTC	CASSSGLAGAGTKAYEQYF
TRBJ1-5	TRBV2	TRBD1	NA	TGTGCCAGCAGTGGTCAGGGGGGTCAGCCCCAGCATTTT	CASSGQGGQPQHF
TRBJ1-2	TRBV6-5	TRBD1	NA	TGTGCCAGCAGTTACGACCCCGGGACAGGGCATGGCTACACCTTC	CASSYDPGTGHGYTF
TRBJ1-4	TRBV11-1	NA	NA	TGTGCCAGCAGCCCACCCAGGGGCGCGGGTGAAAAACTGTTTTTT	CASSPPRGAGEKLFF
TRBJ2-1	TRBV13	NA	NA	TGTGCCAGCAGCCCGGCGGGCGGGGGCCTTTACAATGAGCAGTTCTTC	CASSPAGGGLYNEQFF
TRBJ1-1	TRBV7-6	NA	once	TGTGCCAGCAGCCGCAAAGCCGGGGACACTGAAGCTTTCTTT	CASSRKAGDTEAFF
TRBJ2-7	TRBV10-3	TRBD1	NA	TGTGCCATCAGCCAGGGACAGGCCTACGAGCAGTACTTC	CAISQGQAYEQYF
TRBJ1-1	TRBV19	NA	once	TGTGCCAGTGCGGTTTCCATGAACACTGAAGCTTTCTTT	CASAVSMNTEAFF
TRBJ2-2	TRBV25-1	TRBD2	NA	TGTGCCAGCATGCGGGGGGGCCTGGCGAACACCGGGGAGCTGTTTTTT	CASMRGGLANTGELFF
TRBJ2-4	TRBV4-1	TRBD1	NA	TGCGCCAGCAGCCAAACAGGGGTAGCCAAAAACATTCAGTACTTC	CASSQTGVAKNIQYF
TRBJ1-6	TRBV11-3	NA	few	TGTGCCAGCAGCTTAGGTCTAAATTCACCCCTCCACTTT	CASSLGLNSPLHF
TRBJ1-1	TRBV11-2	NA	NA	TGTGCCAGCAGGGGGACTACAACTGGCACTGAAGCTTTCTTT	CASRGTTTGTEAFF
TRBJ1-2	TRBV13	TRBD1	few	TGTGCCAGCAGTATCGGGACAGCTTACAGAGGGGGCTACACCTTC	CASSIGTAYRGGYTF
TRBJ1-5	TRBV7-2	NA	NA	TGTGCCAGCAGCACTGAATACAATCAGCCCCAGCATTTT	CASSTEYNQPQHF
TRBJ1-2	TRBV3-1/TRBV3-2	NA	few	TGTGCCAGCAGCCCGACCATACAGCTAAGGTATGGCTACACCTTC	CASSPTIQLRYGYTF
TRBJ2-5	TRBV29-1	NA	NA	TGCAGCGTTCGGGGATATTCCCAAGAGACCCAGTACTTC	CSVRGYSQETQYF
TRBJ2-3	TRBV9	NA	NA	TGTGCCAGCAGCGATAGGGGGGGCAACACAGATACGCAGTATTTT	CASSDRGGNTDTQYF
TRBJ1-2	TRBV29-1	NA	NA	TGCAGCGGGCTTGGGGCGCCGGGTCACTATGGCTACACCTTC	CSGLGAPGHYGYTF
TRBJ2-6	TRBV2	NA	NA	TGTGCCAGCAGGGAAGGGACTTTCCTTACAGCAGGGGCCAACGTCCTGACTTTC	CASREGTFLTAGANVLTF
TRBJ1-5	TRBV27	NA	NA	TGTGCCAGCAGTTGGTCCGGGGAAAACAATCAGCCCCAGCATTTT	CASSWSGENNQPQHF
TRBJ1-6	TRBV7-6	NA	NA	TGTGCCAGCAGCCTACAGGGAATCCCCAATTCACCCCTCCACTTT	CASSLQGIPNSPLHF
TRBJ2-7	TRBV30	NA	NA	TGTGCCTGGAGTCCTCTGTTGAGGGACACGAGGGCCTACGAGCAGTACTTC	CAWSPLLRDTRAYEQYF
TRBJ1-2	TRBV3-1/TRBV3-2	NA	once	TGTGCCAGCAGCCAACGGAGTGTCTTAGGCTATGGCTACACCTTC	CASSQRSVLGYGYTF
TRBJ2-2	TRBV20-1	NA	NA	TGCAGTGCTAGTGATTATGCGGGGGCAACCGGGGAGCTGTTTTTT	CSASDYAGATGELFF
TRBJ1-1	TRBV7-2	NA	NA	TGTGCCAGCAGCTTAGCCGTAATGGACAGAGAAGCTTTCTTT	CASSLAVMDREAFF
TRBJ1-6	TRBV7-2	NA	NA	TGTGCCAGCAGCTTAAGTACAGACTCCTATAATTCACCCCTCCACTTT	CASSLSTDSYNSPLHF
TRBJ1-2	TRBV7-9	TRBD1	NA	TGTGCCAGCAGCCAACAGGGGATTCAGATCTATGGCTACACCTTC	CASSQQGIQIYGYTF
TRBJ1-1	TRBV27	NA	NA	TGTGCCAGCAGACGACAGGAAATGAACACTGAAGCTTTCTTT	CASRRQEMNTEAFF
TRBJ2-6	TRBV2	NA	NA	TGTGCCAGCAGCTCCTCTGGGGCCAACGTCCTGACTTTC	CASSSSGANVLTF
TRBJ1-1	TRBV5-5	TRBD1	NA	TGTGCCAGCAGCTTTGGACAGGGTAACACTGAAGCTTTCTTT	CASSFGQGNTEAFF
TRBJ2-7	TRBV27	TRBD2	NA	TGTGCCAGCAGTTTGGGACTAGCGGACTACGAGCAGTACTTC	CASSLGLADYEQYF
TRBJ1-1	TRBV7-8	NA	NA	TGTGCCAGCAGATCGTCATTCCAGGGGCCCACTGAAGCTTTCTTT	CASRSSFQGPTEAFF
TRBJ1-4	TRBV3-1/TRBV3-2	NA	NA	TGTGCCAGCAGCCAAGGCAGTAGAGGGGAAAAACTGTTTTTT	CASSQGSRGEKLFF
TRBJ2-4	TRBV5-1	NA	NA	TGCGCCAGCAGCTTGGAAGCCGGGATCGCACGAAACATTCAGTACTTC	CASSLEAGIARNIQYF
TRBJ2-1	TRBV2	TRBD2	NA	TGTGCCAGCAGTGGGACTAGCGGGGGGGTCGCAGGAAACAATGAGCAGTTCTTC	CASSGTSGGVAGNNEQFF
TRBJ2-5	TRBV6-6	NA	NA	TGTGCCAGCAGTTACTCGAGACAGGTAGAGACCCAGTACTTC	CASSYSRQVETQYF
TRBJ2-5	TRBV13	TRBD1	NA	TGTGCCAGCAGCTTAGGGGGCTGGACAGGGTTTAGAGAGACCCAGTACTTC	CASSLGGWTGFRETQYF
TRBJ1-4	TRBV30	TRBD1	few	TGTGCCTGGAGGGGACAGGGAAATGAAAAACTGTTTTTT	CAWRGQGNEKLFF
TRBJ1-1	TRBV2	TRBD1	few	TGTGCCAGCAAGAGGGGGGACAGGGGGAACACTGAAGCTTTCTTT	CASKRGDRGNTEAFF
TRBJ1-5	TRBV7-2	NA	NA	TGTGCCAGCAGCTTAGGACAGACCTTAAATCAGCCCCAGCATTTT	CASSLGQTLNQPQHF
TRBJ1-4	TRBV6-5	NA	NA	TGTGCCAGCAGTTATTTAGGCGGTTGGAATGAAAAACTGTTTTTT	CASSYLGGWNEKLFF
TRBJ2-7	TRBV7-9	TRBD1	NA	TGTGCCAGCAGCGGACGACAGGGAACCGCCTACGAGCAGTACTTC	CASSGRQGTAYEQYF
TRBJ2-3	TRBV19	NA	NA	TGTGCCAGTAGTATAGGGCGGAGCTACACAGATACGCAGTATTTT	CASSIGRSYTDTQYF
TRBJ2-4	TRBV18	NA	NA	TGTGCCAGCTCACAAGACTTACTAGCCAAAAACATTCAGTACTTC	CASSQDLLAKNIQYF
TRBJ2-1	TRBV5-1	TRBD2	NA	TGCGCCAGCAGCTCTGCGGAACTAGCGGTAAACCCCCGCTCCTACAATGAGCAGTTCTTC	CASSSAELAVNPRSYNEQFF
TRBJ1-2	TRBV29-1	NA	few	TGCAGTTTTCAGGCTCTGAACTATGGCTACACCTTC	CSFQALNYGYTF
TRBJ1-1	TRBV3-1/TRBV3-2	NA	NA	TGTGCCAGTGAGGACAGATCTAACACTGAAGCTTTCTTT	CASEDRSNTEAFF
TRBJ1-4	TRBV19	NA	NA	TGTGCCAGCACACCCCAGGCGGGTGCAACTAATGAAAAACTGTTTTTT	CASTPQAGATNEKLFF
TRBJ1-6	TRBV18	TRBD1	few	TGTGCCAGCTCCCCTTCAGGGGGCGAAAATTCACCCCTCCACTTT	CASSPSGGENSPLHF
TRBJ1-4	TRBV5-1	TRBD1	NA	TGCGCCAGCAGCTTGGGGACAGGGGTAGAAAAACTGTTTTTT	CASSLGTGVEKLFF
TRBJ1-2	TRBV5-1	NA	once	TGCGCCAGCAGTTTACAGGATCGCTATGGCTACACCTTC	CASSLQDRYGYTF
TRBJ2-7	TRBV5-1	TRBD2	once	TGCGCCAGCAGCGCGACCAATGCCGGGACTAGCTACGAGCAGTACTTC	CASSATNAGTSYEQYF